Listed here are 21 T cell receptor beta chains from one sample, sequenced in a study of blood T cell repertoires in COVID-19. Sequenced by immunoSEQ multiplex PCR; TCRdb stores in-frame clones only, minus some. The table records under 200,000 clones, under 90% of them present only once. The specimen was PBMCs or T cells enriched from blood (not recorded which). All receptors derive from a man between 45 and 60 years old who had recovered from COVID-19.

V usage is TRBV19 and J usage is TRBJ2-7, with 7 bases matching TRBD1. The junction had 3 bases not matched to a gene; V was cut back by 6 bases and J by 1 base. The CDR3 consists of 13 residues. Looked up from germline, CDR1 is LNHDA and CDR2 is SQIVND (reference sequence). The CDR3 DNA reads as TGTGCCAGTAGCCGACAGGGTTCCTACGAGCAGTACTTC. The encoded protein is CASSRQGSYEQYF. The full variable domain, its missing parts supplied by reference TRBV19 and TRBJ2-7, is DGGITQSPKYLFRKEGQNVTLSCEQNLNHDAMYWYRQDPGQGLRLIYYSQIVNDFQKGDIAEGYSVSREKKESFPLTVTSAQKNPTAFYLCASSRQGSYEQYFGPGTRLTVT.

This clone was recorded once. The rearrangement joins TRBV18 to TRBJ2-5; possibly TRBD1 for D (5 bases). Trimming stripped 8 bases from V and 2 bases from J, with 12 bases between. Germline-derived CDR1 and CDR2 are KGHSH and LQKENI. The length of the CDR3 is 13 residues. This CDR3 is CASTPTEQETQYF. The CDR3 nucleotides read TGTGCCAGCACGCCGACAGAACAAGAGACCCAGTACTTC. The entire variable domain, with the rest obtained from reference TRBV18 and TRBJ2-5, is as follows: NAGVMQNPRHLVRRRGQEARLRCSPMKGHSHVYWYRQLPEEGLKFMVYLQKENIIDESGMPKERFSAEFPKEGPSILRIQQVVRGDSAAYFCASTPTEQETQYFGPGTRLLVL.

The chain employs TRBV2 and TRBJ1-2; TRBD1 is a possible D gene (5 bases). Trimming cost V 3 bases and J 6 bases, with 11 bases left between them. Germline CDR1 SNHLY, CDR2 FYNNEI. The CDR3 has 13 residues. DNA for the CDR3: TGTGCCAGCAGTGAGTGGCAGGGTCATGGCTACACCTTC. Amino acid sequence: CASSEWQGHGYTF.

In DNA form, the CDR3 reads TGCGCCAGCAGCACCGGACTAGTAGGTAGCACAGATACGCAGTATTTT. The encoded protein is CASSTGLVGSTDTQYF. The rearrangement uses TRBV5-1 and TRBJ2-3; 7 nucleotides line up with TRBD2. The CDR3 loop spans 16 amino acids. From germline, CDR1 is SGHRS and CDR2 YFSETQ. J gave up 0 bases and V 4 bases, and 8 bases lay outside the gene matches.

The chain joins TRBV9 to TRBJ2-3; 13 bases are a match to TRBD2. The V segment lost 4 bases and the J segment 7 bases; nucleotides outside the gene matches: 6. CDR3 length: 15 residues. Germline-derived CDR1 and CDR2 are SGDLS and YYNGEE. The CDR3 spells CASSPGTSGMNTQYF. CDR3 in DNA: TGTGCCAGCAGCCCCGGGACTAGCGGGATGAATACGCAGTATTTT.

This rearrangement joins TRBV5-4 to TRBJ2-1; 8 bases align to TRBD2. Trimming cost V 5 bases and J 8 bases; bases outside gene matches: 6. Germline V gene data show CDR1 as SGHNT and CDR2 as YYREEE (reference sequence). This CDR3 comprises 13 residues. In DNA form, the CDR3 reads TGTGCCAGCAGACGGGGGCGGGGGGATGAGCAGTTCTTC. Protein: CASRRGRGDEQFF.

The V and J genes are TRBV12-5 and TRBJ2-1; 8 bases fit TRBD1. V was pared by 0 bases and J by 8 bases, with 18 bases of the junction left unmatched. Germline V gives CDR1 LGHNT, CDR2 FRNRAP. CDR3 length: 19 residues. CDR3 nucleotides: TGTGCTAGTGGTTTGGTCTTTACACATGCCCAGGGGGCGTTGGATGAGCAGTTCTTC. It yields the protein CASGLVFTHAQGALDEQFF.

The V and J genes are TRBV7-9 and TRBJ1-6; 8 bases fit TRBD1. From germline, CDR1 is SEHNR and CDR2 FQNEAQ (reference sequence). This CDR3 comprises 15 residues. With V trimmed by 4 bases and J by 10 bases, 9 bases remained unmatched. CDR3 sequence: CASSSFTGGLSPLHF. DNA of the CDR3: TGTGCCAGCAGCTCTTTCACAGGGGGGTTATCACCCCTCCACTTT.

The sample holds a few counts of this clone. The chain couples TRBV7-2 to TRBJ2-7; 10 nucleotides match TRBD2. Trimming removed 5 bases from V and 2 bases from J; junction bases left unmatched: 0. The CDR3 runs to 13 residues. Germline lookup yields CDR1 SGHTA and CDR2 FQGNSA. In DNA, the CDR3 is TGTGCCAGCAGCAGCGGGGGGGCCTACGAGCAGTACTTC. As protein: CASSSGGAYEQYF. Based on the CDR3 plus reference TRBV7-2 and TRBJ2-7, the full variable domain is GAGVSQSPSNKVTEKGKDVELRCDPISGHTALYWYRQSLGQGLEFLIYFQGNSAPDKSGLPSDRFSAERTGGSVSTLTIQRTQQEDSAVYLCASSSGGAYEQYFGPGTRLTVT.

This clone was counted only a few times. V and J are TRBV7-9 and TRBJ2-7, with D perhaps TRBD1 (6 bases). Germline CDR1 is SEHNR and CDR2 is FQNEAQ (reference sequence). Trimming cost V 5 bases and J 5 bases, with 19 bases left between them. The CDR3 spans 15 residues. CDR3 sequence (DNA): TGTGCCAGCAGCCTCAGGGGTCCCACGCCCCACGAGCAGTACTTC. Protein product: CASSLRGPTPHEQYF.

V and J are TRBV2 and TRBJ2-5, with 7 bases aligning to TRBD1. In germline, CDR1 is SNHLY, CDR2 FYNNEI. This CDR3 region has 14 residues. The trim removed 3 bases at V and 4 bases at J, leaving 5 bases unmatched. The CDR3 DNA is TGTGCCAGCAGTGAGACAGGGAATCTAGAGACCCAGTACTTC. It specifies CASSETGNLETQYF. The entire variable domain, with the rest obtained from reference TRBV2 and TRBJ2-5, is as follows: EPEVTQTPSHQVTQMGQEVILRCVPISNHLYFYWYRQILGQKVEFLVSFYNNEISEKSEIFDDQFSVERPDGSNFTLKIRSTKLEDSAMYFCASSETGNLETQYFGPGTRLLVL.

V usage is TRBV5-1 and J usage is TRBJ2-7; 7 bases map to TRBD1. The V segment lost 4 bases and the J segment 4 bases; nucleotides outside the gene matches: 5. The CDR3 runs 13 residues. CDR1 and CDR2 (germline): SGHRS, YFSETQ. DNA for the CDR3: TGCGCCAGCAGCCTGACAGGGTTGTACGAGCAGTACTTC. The encoded protein is CASSLTGLYEQYF.

The V and J genes are TRBV7-3 and TRBJ1-1, with a weak D call TRBD1 (6 bases). Trimming pared 5 bases from V and 5 bases from J, leaving 12 bases between. CDR1 is SGHTA, CDR2 FQGTGA, per germline. The CDR3 spans 13 residues. The CDR3: CASSPAQGTEAFF. CDR3 coding DNA: TGTGCCAGCAGCCCCGCCCAGGGGACTGAAGCTTTCTTT.

J is TRBJ1-2 and V is TRBV2; D gene uncertain. CDR3 length: 11 amino acids. V lost 8 bases, J lost 3 bases, and 7 bases lay in between. Germline values: CDR1 SNHLY, CDR2 FYNNEI. The CDR3, as DNA: TGTGCCAGCTTGGAGGACTATGGCTACACCTTC. This sequence encodes CASLEDYGYTF.

The rearrangement uses TRBV3-1 (or the pseudogene TRBV3-2) and TRBJ2-3; TRBD2 agrees at 8 bases. Germline-derived CDR1 and CDR2 are LGHDT and YNNKEL (reference sequence). This CDR3 is built from 17 residues. The junction had 8 bases not matched to a gene; V was cut back by 1 base and J by 2 bases. The CDR3 loop reads CASSQGLARPDTDTQYF. The CDR3, as DNA: TGTGCCAGCAGCCAAGGACTAGCGAGGCCTGACACAGATACGCAGTATTTT.

V and J are TRBV9 and TRBJ2-7; 9 bases are shared with TRBD1. Per the germline V gene, CDR1 is SGDLS and CDR2 is YYNGEE. The CDR3 length is 15 residues. Germline trimming cut 1 base from V and 0 bases from J; bases unmatched to any gene: 2. CDR3 sequence (DNA): TGTGCCAGCAGCGTATCGGGACAGGGCTCCTACGAGCAGTACTTC. Protein: CASSVSGQGSYEQYF.

V is TRBV7-9 and J is TRBJ2-4; 9 nucleotides agree with TRBD2. V dropped 3 bases and J dropped 1; count of bases not matched to a gene: 13. The CDR3 length is 19 residues. CDR1 and CDR2 (germline): SEHNR, FQNEAQ (reference sequence). The CDR3: CASSFTRGGRGGAKNIQYF. The CDR3 nucleotides read TGTGCCAGCAGCTTTACGCGGGGGGGCCGCGGAGGGGCCAAAAACATTCAGTACTTC.

This clone was seen a handful of times. The chain couples TRBV11-3 to TRBJ2-7; D ambiguous. V lost 3 bases and J lost 2, with 5 bases in between. The CDR3 has 12 residues. Per the germline V gene, CDR1 is SGHNT and CDR2 is YENEEA. CDR3: CASSFRTYEQYF. CDR3 nucleotides: TGTGCCAGCAGCTTCAGGACCTACGAGCAGTACTTC.

The rearrangement links TRBV5-1 to TRBJ2-5, with TRBD1 matching 7 bases. With 0 bases clipped from V and 5 bases from J, the junction kept 13 bases outside the gene matches. Germline CDR1 reads SGHRS; CDR2 reads YFSETQ. CDR3 length: 17 residues. The CDR3 DNA is TGCGCCAGCAGCTTGGTGTCGGGACAGTACGCCCGGGAGACCCAGTACTTC. Protein sequence: CASSLVSGQYARETQYF. Filled out from reference TRBV5-1 and TRBJ2-5, the complete variable domain reads KAGVTQTPRYLIKTRGQQVTLSCSPISGHRSVSWYQQTPGQGLQFLFEYFSETQRNKGNFPGRFSGRQFSNSRSEMNVSTLELGDSALYLCASSLVSGQYARETQYFGPGTRLLVL.

V usage is TRBV5-1 and J usage is TRBJ2-5; D gene ambiguous. This CDR3 contains 13 residues. The germline V and J ends were trimmed by 0 bases and 5 bases, with 8 bases remaining between them. The germline V gene encodes CDR1 SGHRS and CDR2 YFSETQ. The CDR3 sequence: CASSLGPGETQYF. In DNA, the CDR3 is TGCGCCAGCAGCTTGGGCCCCGGGGAGACCCAGTACTTC.

The chain is built from TRBV6-4 and TRBJ2-2, with D possibly matching TRBD1 (6 bases). Germline values: CDR1 MRHNA, CDR2 SNTAGT. CDR3 length: 16 residues. Trimming removed 5 bases at V and 0 bases at J, with 13 bases between. This CDR3 is CASSPWGTTNTGELFF. The DNA of the CDR3 is TGTGCCAGCAGTCCCTGGGGGACAACGAACACCGGGGAGCTGTTTTTT.